These T cell receptor beta chains were read from a single sample in a study of T-cell memory formation after mild COVID-19. Each CDR3 protein gets one entry after TCRdb re-called the 5' RACE reads with MiXCR. The sample has 450,000 to 700,000 distinct CDR3 sequences, more than 15% seen once; the top ten hold around 12%. The sample taken for sequencing was PBMCs or a T cell subset sorted from them (not recorded which). Receptor source: an adult woman who had mild COVID-19 (a few samples of this study predate the infection). Cell type and time point are not known. Both conserved end residues are part of each CDR3. Each record gives: J gene, clone size, D gene, V gene, CDR3 DNA, CDR3 protein. A D gene is named only where the DNA matches it firmly. Size is stated for part of the rows, as once, few or many counts, or as a class when the clone is expanded.

TRBJ2-2 | many | . | TRBV11-2 | TGTGCCAGCAGCTTGGAAAACAGGGTCACCGGGGAGCTGTTTTTT | CASSLENRVTGELFF
TRBJ1-5 | . | . | TRBV7-9 | TGTGCCAGCGGGCCAGGCAATCAGCCCCAGCATTTT | CASGPGNQPQHF
TRBJ2-2 | many | . | TRBV5-1 | TGCGCCAGCAGCTTGGGAGCAGGGACGAACACCGGGGAGCTGTTTTTT | CASSLGAGTNTGELFF
TRBJ2-7 | many | TRBD1 | TRBV10-3 | TGTGCCATCAGTGAGTCGGCTAAGGACAGGGAATTTATCTCCTCCTACGAGCAGTACTTC | CAISESAKDREFISSYEQYF
TRBJ1-1 | . | . | TRBV5-1 | TGCGCCAGCAGCGCGCCCTCCAGTGGGAACACTGAAGCTTTCTTT | CASSAPSSGNTEAFF
TRBJ2-7 | . | TRBD2 | TRBV18 | TGTGCCAGCTCACCGCCAGCGGGAGTAGACGAGCAGTACTTC | CASSPPAGVDEQYF
TRBJ2-3 | . | TRBD2 | TRBV7-2 | TGTGCCAGCAGCTTAGTAGCGCTAGCGGGGACGCCTTCTAGCACAGATACGCAGTATTTT | CASSLVALAGTPSSTDTQYF
TRBJ2-7 | few | TRBD1 | TRBV5-1 | TGCGCCAGCAGCTTGCCGGACAGGGGAAACGAGCAGTACTTC | CASSLPDRGNEQYF
TRBJ2-5 | . | . | TRBV6-1 | TGTGCCAGCAGTGAGCTGGGGGAGTCTACGTACCAAGAGACCCAGTACTTC | CASSELGESTYQETQYF
TRBJ2-2 | many | . | TRBV27 | TGTGCCAGCAGTTTATCGTCGACCGGGGAGCTGTTTTTT | CASSLSSTGELFF
TRBJ2-2 | few | . | TRBV9 | TGTGCCAGCAGCGTAGGTGGCAGTGGGAGCACCGGGGAGCTGTTTTTT | CASSVGGSGSTGELFF
TRBJ1-5 | . | . | TRBV24-1 | TGTGCCACCAGTGCCCCCGGCAATCAGCCCCAGCATTTT | CATSAPGNQPQHF
TRBJ1-1 | few | . | TRBV7-9 | TGTGCCAGCAGCTTAGCTGGGACATCCGCTTTCTTT | CASSLAGTSAFF
TRBJ2-7 | . | TRBD2 | TRBV5-6 | TGTGCCAGCAGCTCGCGGACTAGCGGGGCCTACGAGCAGTACTTC | CASSSRTSGAYEQYF
TRBJ1-4 | . | TRBD1 | TRBV5-1 | TGCGCCAGCAGCTTGTGGGACAGCACAACTAATGAAAAACTGTTTTTT | CASSLWDSTTNEKLFF
TRBJ2-5 | many | . | TRBV7-9 | TGTGCCAGCACCTTATTGGGCTCCGGTGGTGGGTCCCAAGAGACCCAGTACTTC | CASTLLGSGGGSQETQYF
TRBJ2-1 | . | . | TRBV19 | TGTGCCAGTAGTATGGGCTCAATTTGGGGGTCTGACAATGAGCAGTTCTTC | CASSMGSIWGSDNEQFF
TRBJ1-2 | . | . | TRBV12-3/TRBV12-4 | TGTGCCAGCAGTTTTCAGGGGCTAACTGGCTACACCTTC | CASSFQGLTGYTF
TRBJ2-2 | few | TRBD2 | TRBV19 | TGTGCCAGTAGATCGGGACTAGCGGGGGTTACTTACACCGGGGAGCTGTTTTTT | CASRSGLAGVTYTGELFF
TRBJ1-2 | . | . | TRBV3-1 | TGTGCCAGCAGCCGAGAACGACCGGGACAAAACTATGGCTACACCTTC | CASSRERPGQNYGYTF
TRBJ2-7 | few | TRBD2 | TRBV7-2 | TGTGCCAGCAGCGTCCCTAGCGGAAGAATCTCCTACGAGCAGTACTTC | CASSVPSGRISYEQYF
TRBJ2-1 | few | . | TRBV29-1 | TGCAGCGTTGTTCAGGATTACTACAATGAGCAGTTCTTC | CSVVQDYYNEQFF
TRBJ1-1 | few | TRBD1 | TRBV6-2/TRBV6-3 | TGTGCCAGCAGTGAAACAGGGGCCGGGTATGGTGAAGCTTTCTTT | CASSETGAGYGEAFF
TRBJ1-1 | . | TRBD1 | TRBV29-1 | TGCAGCGTGGGGGGGACAGACACCTTTGAAGCTTTCTTT | CSVGGTDTFEAFF
TRBJ1-1 | few | . | TRBV7-9 | TGTGCCAGCAGCGTATCAGGGACAGCTTTCTTT | CASSVSGTAFF
TRBJ1-1 | once | . | TRBV11-2 | TGTGCCAGCAGCTTAGGACCCGGGATACGGAACACTGAAGCTTTCTTT | CASSLGPGIRNTEAFF
TRBJ2-2 | . | TRBD2 | TRBV24-1 | TGTGCCACCAGTCGGCTAGCGGGGAACACCGGGGAGCTGTTTTTT | CATSRLAGNTGELFF
TRBJ2-1 | . | . | TRBV7-9 | TGTGCCAGCAGCCGCCGGGTGGGGCTTGAATACAATGAGCAGTTCTTC | CASSRRVGLEYNEQFF
TRBJ1-1 | few | . | TRBV10-3 | TGTGCCACCCGAGACCTAACAGGGAACACTGAAGCTTTCTTT | CATRDLTGNTEAFF
TRBJ2-5 | . | . | TRBV18 | TGTGCCAGCTCACCACTGCCAGGCCAAGAGACCCAGTACTTC | CASSPLPGQETQYF
TRBJ2-2 | . | . | TRBV10-3 | TGTGCCATCAGTGAGTCCGACAGTACCACCGGGGAGCTGTTTTTT | CAISESDSTTGELFF
TRBJ2-1 | . | . | TRBV28 | TGTGCCAGCAGTTTAGGTCGCGGGGTACTCCCCGAGTACAATGAGCAGTTCTTC | CASSLGRGVLPEYNEQFF
TRBJ1-2 | few | . | TRBV7-2 | TGTGCTGCTGGCTGGGAGGAAGGTATGACTGGCTACACCTTC | CAAGWEEGMTGYTF
TRBJ1-2 | . | . | TRBV24-1 | TGTGCCACCAGCGGGACGGCCAACTATGGCTACACCTTC | CATSGTANYGYTF
TRBJ2-7 | few | TRBD1 | TRBV7-9 | TGTGCCAGCAGCTTTTGGGGGGACAGGGCTACCTACGAGCAGTACTTC | CASSFWGDRATYEQYF
TRBJ1-3 | few | . | TRBV12-3/TRBV12-4 | TGTGCCAGCAGTTCCAAGATAGGAAACACCATATATTTT | CASSSKIGNTIYF
TRBJ2-5 | . | TRBD2 | TRBV7-8 | TGTGCCAGCTCGAAGGGGACTAGCGGGGGCCTCCAAGAGACCCAGTACTTC | CASSKGTSGGLQETQYF
TRBJ2-2 | few | . | TRBV15 | TGTGCCACCAGCCCGGGACTCCCGAACACCGGGGAGCTGTTTTTT | CATSPGLPNTGELFF
TRBJ2-2 | few | TRBD1 | TRBV29-1 | TGCAGCGTAGGACAGGGGAATACCGGGGAGCTGTTTTTT | CSVGQGNTGELFF
TRBJ2-2 | . | TRBD1 | TRBV7-6 | TGTGCCAGCAGCTCCCCGACAGGGGGGTCTTTATTCGCCGGGGAGCTGTTTTTT | CASSSPTGGSLFAGELFF
TRBJ2-7 | many | TRBD2 | TRBV24-1 | TGTGCCACCAGTGATCCCAAACGAACTAGCGGCTCCTACGAGCAGTACTTC | CATSDPKRTSGSYEQYF
TRBJ2-5 | . | TRBD2 | TRBV6-1 | TGTGCCAGCAGTGGTACTCTAGCGGGGGGGTCAAAGACCCAGTACTTC | CASSGTLAGGSKTQYF
TRBJ1-1 | . | TRBD1 | TRBV30 | TGTGCCTGGGGGTGGGACAGGGGCTTTGATGGTGAAGCTTTCTTT | CAWGWDRGFDGEAFF
TRBJ1-1 | few | . | TRBV5-1 | TGCGCCAGCAGCTTGGAATGGGGGGTGGGCACTGAAGCTTTCTTT | CASSLEWGVGTEAFF
TRBJ2-7 | . | TRBD1 | TRBV27 | TGTGCCAGCAGTTTATCAAGGGACAGAATTTCCTACGAGCAGTACTTC | CASSLSRDRISYEQYF
TRBJ2-7 | many | . | TRBV19 | TGTGCCAGTAGTTCGGGGTCTCGGGACGAGCAGTACTTC | CASSSGSRDEQYF
TRBJ2-2 | few | . | TRBV15 | TGTGCCACCTCCTGGGGATCGAACACCGGGGAGCTGTTTTTT | CATSWGSNTGELFF
TRBJ1-1 | . | . | TRBV12-3/TRBV12-4 | TGTGCCAGCAGTTGGAGGACAGTGCAGGGCACTGAAGCTTTCTTT | CASSWRTVQGTEAFF
TRBJ2-1 | few | . | TRBV7-9 | TGTGCCAGCAGCTTCCGTGGAGGGTTCTACAATGAGCAGTTCTTC | CASSFRGGFYNEQFF
TRBJ1-3 | . | TRBD1 | TRBV18 | TGTGCCAGCTCACCAGTACTTGGTGGGAGACAGGGCTCTGGAAACACCATATATTTT | CASSPVLGGRQGSGNTIYF